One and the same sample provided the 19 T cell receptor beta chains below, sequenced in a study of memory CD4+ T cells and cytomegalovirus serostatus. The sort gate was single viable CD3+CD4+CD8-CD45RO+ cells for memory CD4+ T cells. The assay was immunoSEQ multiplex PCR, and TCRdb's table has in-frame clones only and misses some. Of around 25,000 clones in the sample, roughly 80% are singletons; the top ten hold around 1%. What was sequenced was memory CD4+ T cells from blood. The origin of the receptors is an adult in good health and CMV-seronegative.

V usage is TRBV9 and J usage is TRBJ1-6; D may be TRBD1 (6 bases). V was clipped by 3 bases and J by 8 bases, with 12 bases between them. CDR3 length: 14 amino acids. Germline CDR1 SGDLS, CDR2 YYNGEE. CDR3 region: CASSEGGSHSPLHF. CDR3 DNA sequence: TGTGCCAGCAGCGAGGGGGGCTCCCATTCACCCCTCCACTTT. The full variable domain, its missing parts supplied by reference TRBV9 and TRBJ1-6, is DSGVTQTPKHLITATGQRVTLRCSPRSGDLSVYWYQQSLDQGLQFLIQYYNGEERAKGNILERFSAQQFPDLHSELNLSSLELGDSALYFCASSEGGSHSPLHFGNGTRLTVT.

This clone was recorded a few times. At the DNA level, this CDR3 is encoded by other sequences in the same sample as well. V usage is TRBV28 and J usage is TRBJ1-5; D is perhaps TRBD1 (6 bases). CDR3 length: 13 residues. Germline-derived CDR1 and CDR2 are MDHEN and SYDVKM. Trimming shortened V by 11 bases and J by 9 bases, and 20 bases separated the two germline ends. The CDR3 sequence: CASNRDTSGPQHF. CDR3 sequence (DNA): TGTGCCTCCAACCGGGACACCTCAGGGCCCCAGCATTTT.

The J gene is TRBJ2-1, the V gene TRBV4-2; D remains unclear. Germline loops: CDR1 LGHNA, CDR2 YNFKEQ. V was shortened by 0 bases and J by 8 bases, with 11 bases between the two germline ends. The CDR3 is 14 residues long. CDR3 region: CASSQDSPRDEQFF. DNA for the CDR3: TGTGCCAGCAGCCAAGATTCACCTCGCGATGAGCAGTTCTTC.

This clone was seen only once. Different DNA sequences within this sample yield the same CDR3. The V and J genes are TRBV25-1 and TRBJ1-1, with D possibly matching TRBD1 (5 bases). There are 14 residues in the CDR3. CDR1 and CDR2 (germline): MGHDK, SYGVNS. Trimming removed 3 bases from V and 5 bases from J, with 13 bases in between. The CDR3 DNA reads TGTGCCAGCAGTGAGCAGGGCGGGAGGACTGAAGCTTTCTTT. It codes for CASSEQGGRTEAFF.

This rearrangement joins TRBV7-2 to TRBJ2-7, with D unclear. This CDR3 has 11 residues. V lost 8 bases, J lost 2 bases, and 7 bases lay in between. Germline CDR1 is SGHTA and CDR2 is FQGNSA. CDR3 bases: TGTGCCAGCGGTCAGCCCTACGAGCAGTACTTC. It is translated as CASGQPYEQYF.

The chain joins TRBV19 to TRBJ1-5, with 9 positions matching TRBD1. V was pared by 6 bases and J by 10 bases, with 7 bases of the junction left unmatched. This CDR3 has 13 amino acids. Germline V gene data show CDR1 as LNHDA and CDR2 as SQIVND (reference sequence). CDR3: CASSWDREGPQHF. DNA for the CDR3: TGTGCCAGTAGCTGGGACAGGGAGGGCCCCCAGCATTTT.

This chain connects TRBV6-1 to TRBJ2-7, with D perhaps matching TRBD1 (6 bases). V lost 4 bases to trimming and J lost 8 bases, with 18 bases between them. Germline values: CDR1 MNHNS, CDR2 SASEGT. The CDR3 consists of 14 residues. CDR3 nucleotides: TGTGCCAGCAGTGGGTCCCCAGGGGTGGGGAAGCAGTACTTC. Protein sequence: CASSGSPGVGKQYF.

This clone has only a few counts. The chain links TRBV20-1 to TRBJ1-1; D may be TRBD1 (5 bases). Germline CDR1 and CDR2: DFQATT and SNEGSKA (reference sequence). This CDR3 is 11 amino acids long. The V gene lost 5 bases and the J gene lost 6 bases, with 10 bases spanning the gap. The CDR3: CSAPGRPEAFF. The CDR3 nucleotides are TGCAGTGCTCCAGGGCGCCCTGAAGCTTTCTTT.

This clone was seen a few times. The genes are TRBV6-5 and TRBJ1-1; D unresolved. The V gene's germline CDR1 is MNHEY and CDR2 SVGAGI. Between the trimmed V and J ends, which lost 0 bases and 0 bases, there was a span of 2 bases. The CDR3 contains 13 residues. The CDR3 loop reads CASSYSLNTEAFF. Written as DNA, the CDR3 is TGTGCCAGCAGTTACTCATTGAACACTGAAGCTTTCTTT.

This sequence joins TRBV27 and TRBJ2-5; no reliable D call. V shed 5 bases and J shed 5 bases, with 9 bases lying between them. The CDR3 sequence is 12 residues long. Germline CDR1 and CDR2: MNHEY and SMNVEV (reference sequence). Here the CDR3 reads CASSPTEETQYF. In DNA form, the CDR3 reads TGTGCCAGCAGTCCCACGGAGGAGACCCAGTACTTC.

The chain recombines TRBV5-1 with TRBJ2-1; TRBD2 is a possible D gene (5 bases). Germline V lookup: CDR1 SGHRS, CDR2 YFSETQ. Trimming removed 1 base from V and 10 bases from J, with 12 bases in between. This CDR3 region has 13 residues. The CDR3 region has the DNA TGCGCCAGCAGCTTGTCTACCCCGGGAGAGCAGTTCTTC. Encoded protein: CASSLSTPGEQFF.

In nucleotides, the CDR3 is TGTGCCAGCAGCTTAGACAGGAGCCTGTTTTTT. Its protein is CASSLDRSLFF. V is TRBV7-9 and J is TRBJ1-4; possibly TRBD1 for D (5 bases). V was pared by 1 base and J by 14 bases, with 8 bases between. The CDR3 length is 11 residues. Germline loops: CDR1 SEHNR, CDR2 FQNEAQ (reference sequence).

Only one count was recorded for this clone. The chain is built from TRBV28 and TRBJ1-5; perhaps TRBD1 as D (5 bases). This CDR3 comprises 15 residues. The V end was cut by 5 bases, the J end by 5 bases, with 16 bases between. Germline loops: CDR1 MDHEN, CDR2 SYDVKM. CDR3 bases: TGTGCCAGCAGTACTCAAGGGGAGGTTCATCAGCCCCAGCATTTT. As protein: CASSTQGEVHQPQHF.

The CDR3, as DNA: TGCGCCAGCCGGGAGACAGTTACCTACGAGCAGTACTTC. It encodes CASRETVTYEQYF. The chain has TRBV10-2 and TRBJ2-7; tentative D call: TRBD2 (6 bases). Deletions cut 8 bases from V and 2 bases from J, with 13 bases between. Germline V gene sequence: CDR1 WSHSY, CDR2 SAAADI. The CDR3 loop spans 13 amino acids.

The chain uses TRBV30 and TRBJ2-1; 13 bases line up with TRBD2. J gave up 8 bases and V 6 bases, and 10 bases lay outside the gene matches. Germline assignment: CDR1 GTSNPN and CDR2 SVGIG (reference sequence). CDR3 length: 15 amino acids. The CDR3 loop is CACIVLAGGIYEQFF. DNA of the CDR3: TGTGCCTGCATAGTACTAGCGGGGGGGATTTATGAGCAGTTCTTC.

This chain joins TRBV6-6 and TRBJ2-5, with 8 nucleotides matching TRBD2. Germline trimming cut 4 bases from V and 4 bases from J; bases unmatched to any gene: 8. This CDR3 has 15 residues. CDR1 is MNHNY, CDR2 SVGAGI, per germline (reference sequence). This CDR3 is CASSSLDSGTETQYF. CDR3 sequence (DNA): TGTGCCAGCAGTTCCCTGGATAGCGGGACAGAGACCCAGTACTTC.

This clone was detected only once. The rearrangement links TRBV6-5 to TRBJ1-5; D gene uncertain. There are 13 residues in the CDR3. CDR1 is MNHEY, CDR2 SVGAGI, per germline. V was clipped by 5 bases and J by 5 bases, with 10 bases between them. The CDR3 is CASSIGFDQPQHF. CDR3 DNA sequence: TGTGCCAGCAGTATCGGGTTCGATCAGCCCCAGCATTTT.

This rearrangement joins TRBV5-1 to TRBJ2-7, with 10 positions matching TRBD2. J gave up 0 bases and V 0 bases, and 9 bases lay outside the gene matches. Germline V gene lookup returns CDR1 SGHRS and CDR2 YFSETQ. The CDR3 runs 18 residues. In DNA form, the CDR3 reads TGCGCCAGCAGCTTGGTACCTAGCGGGGGTCTCAGCTCCTACGAGCAGTACTTC. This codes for CASSLVPSGGLSSYEQYF.

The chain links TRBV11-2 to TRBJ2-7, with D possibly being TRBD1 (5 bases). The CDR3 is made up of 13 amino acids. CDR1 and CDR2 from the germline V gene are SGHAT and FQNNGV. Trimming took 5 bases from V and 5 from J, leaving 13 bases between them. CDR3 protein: CASSPRARDEQYF. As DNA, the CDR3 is TGTGCCAGCAGCCCAAGAGCCAGGGACGAGCAGTACTTC.